Listed here are 27 T cell receptor beta chains from one sample, sequenced in a study of CD8 T cells in Susac syndrome. Reverse transcription of roughly 0.45 to 1 ug RNA was carried out with random hexamers. MiXCR, applied by TCRdb to the immunoSEQ multiplex PCR reads, yields one record per CDR3 protein. The sample shows approximately 150,000 distinct CDR3 sequences, about 94% of them seen only once. The source material was CD4+ T cells from PBMCs. The receptors come from a human donor with multiple sclerosis.

CDR3 bases: TGTGCCAGCTCAAGGGACAGTGCCCTCTACGAGCAGTACTTC. Translating gives CASSRDSALYEQYF. V and J are TRBV18 and TRBJ2-7; 7 nucleotides agree with TRBD1. Germline loops: CDR1 KGHSH, CDR2 LQKENI. V was pared by 5 bases and J by 3 bases, with 7 bases of the junction left unmatched. The CDR3 loop spans 14 amino acids.

V usage is TRBV5-1 and J usage is TRBJ1-5; D uncertain. From germline, CDR1 is SGHRS and CDR2 YFSETQ. The CDR3 has 15 residues. The ends were cut back, 0 bases at V and 5 bases at J, with 12 bases in the middle. The DNA for the CDR3 is TGCGCCAGCAGCTTGGGTCTAACACCAGATCAGCCCCAGCATTTT. Residues: CASSLGLTPDQPQHF.

The table lists this clonotype with a few counts. V usage is TRBV4-1 and J usage is TRBJ2-2; D is ambiguous. Germline V gene lookup returns CDR1 MGHRA and CDR2 YSYEKL. The CDR3 totals 15 residues. Trimming removed 4 bases from V and 1 base from J, with 10 bases in between. CDR3 DNA sequence: TGCGCCAGCAGCCGCCCCCTGGGGAACACCGGGGAGCTGTTTTTT. It encodes CASSRPLGNTGELFF.

The sample holds one count of this clonotype. The V and J genes are TRBV5-1 and TRBJ1-6; D not certain. CDR1 and CDR2 from the germline V gene are SGHRS and YFSETQ. V was cut by 6 bases and J by 5 bases, with 9 bases left in between. The CDR3 loop spans 13 amino acids. Here the CDR3 reads CASTKDDNSPLHF. The CDR3 DNA is TGCGCCAGCACGAAGGACGATAATTCACCCCTCCACTTT.

This chain connects TRBV4-3 to TRBJ2-3; 9 bases map to TRBD2. The CDR3 length is 16 residues. V was clipped by 0 bases and J by 1 base; unmatched bases: 2. Per germline, CDR1 LGHNA and CDR2 YSLEER. This chain's CDR3 is CASSQDASGGTDTQYF. The CDR3 coding sequence is TGCGCCAGCAGCCAAGATGCTAGCGGGGGCACAGATACGCAGTATTTT.

This rearrangement joins TRBV5-1 to TRBJ1-3; D is unresolved. V shed 1 base and J shed 2 bases, with 13 bases lying between them. The CDR3 sequence is 16 residues long. CDR1 is SGHRS, CDR2 YFSETQ, per germline. Here the CDR3 DNA reads TGCGCCAGCAGCTTGATCTCCCCATTGGCTGGAAACACCATATATTTT. Protein: CASSLISPLAGNTIYF.

The chain recombines TRBV27 with TRBJ1-5; no reliable D call. CDR1 is MNHEY and CDR2 is SMNVEV in the germline V gene (reference sequence). The germline V and J ends were trimmed by 2 bases and 5 bases, with 7 bases remaining between them. The CDR3 sequence is 13 residues long. The CDR3 reads CASSLREDQPQHF. CDR3 nucleotides: TGTGCCAGCAGTTTAAGAGAGGATCAGCCCCAGCATTTT.

This chain joins TRBV7-9 and TRBJ2-6; TRBD1 matches at 8 bases. The CDR3 is made up of 17 amino acids. The V segment lost 5 bases and the J segment 1 base; nucleotides outside the gene matches: 7. CDR1 and CDR2 from the germline V gene are SEHNR and FQNEAQ (reference sequence). The CDR3 loop reads CASSRGQGSSGANVLTF. CDR3 nucleotide sequence: TGTGCCAGCAGCCGAGGACAGGGATCTTCTGGGGCCAACGTCCTGACTTTC.

This chain uses TRBV18 with TRBJ1-2; TRBD1 might be the D (5 bases). Trimming took 4 bases from V and 5 from J, leaving 14 bases between them. From germline, CDR1 is KGHSH and CDR2 LQKENI. The length of the CDR3 is 14 residues. The CDR3, as DNA: TGTGCCAGCTCACAAGGGACCGTCGAGTATGGCTACACCTTC. Residues: CASSQGTVEYGYTF.

In this sample, this clonotype turned up a few times. V usage is TRBV12-3 or TRBV12-4 and J usage is TRBJ2-7; D might be TRBD1 (5 bases). This CDR3 contains 14 residues. V gave up 3 bases and J gave up 0 bases, with 9 bases separating them. CDR3 loop: CASSFAGHSYEQYF. The CDR3 nucleotides read TGTGCCAGCAGTTTCGCAGGACACTCCTACGAGCAGTACTTC.

CDR3 nucleotide sequence: TGTGCCAGCAGTTCGGTGGCGGGTTTAGGGGGAGAGACCCAGTACTTC. It translates to CASSSVAGLGGETQYF. This chain joins TRBV27 and TRBJ2-5, with a weak D call TRBD1 (6 bases). In germline, CDR1 is MNHEY, CDR2 SMNVEV (reference sequence). The CDR3 has 16 amino acids. Trimming shortened V by 4 bases and J by 4 bases, and 19 bases separated the two germline ends.

This chain links TRBV10-3 with TRBJ2-7, with 9 bases matching TRBD1. Germline-derived CDR1 and CDR2 are ENHRY and SYGVKD. This CDR3 contains 14 residues. Losses at the gene ends were 6 bases for V and 7 bases for J; bases not matched to a gene: 10. CDR3 DNA sequence: TGTGCCATCAGGGCCGGGACAGGGCTGGAAGAGCAGTACTTC. This codes for CAIRAGTGLEEQYF.

This clonotype was observed a single time. This chain connects TRBV20-1 to TRBJ2-1, with D unresolved. The germline V gene has CDR1 DFQATT and CDR2 SNEGSKA (reference sequence). The CDR3 length is 11 residues. Trimming pared 5 bases from V and 6 bases from J, leaving 8 bases between. The CDR3, as DNA: TGCAGTGCTCCGAGCCGCAATGAGCAGTTCTTC. Translation: CSAPSRNEQFF.

In DNA, the CDR3 is TGTGCCACCAGCCCCCGGACAGGGTCCTACGAGCAGTACTTC. It codes for CATSPRTGSYEQYF. This chain connects TRBV15 to TRBJ2-7; 8 nucleotides agree with TRBD1. Per germline, CDR1 LNHNV and CDR2 YYDKDF (reference sequence). V lost 5 bases and J lost 1; bases outside the gene matches: 4. This CDR3 spans 14 amino acids.

This chain joins TRBV3-1 and TRBJ1-2, with 8 bases matching TRBD1. Germline V gives CDR1 LGHDT, CDR2 YNNKEL (reference sequence). V trimming: 4 bases; J trimming: 7 bases; junction bases outside the gene matches: 5. The CDR3 extends over 13 amino acids. CDR3 residues: CASSPQDRAGYTF. In DNA, the CDR3 is TGTGCCAGCAGCCCACAGGACAGGGCTGGCTACACCTTC.

The V and J genes are TRBV20-1 and TRBJ2-1; no definite D call. From germline, CDR1 is DFQATT and CDR2 SNEGSKA (reference sequence). The CDR3 runs to 12 residues. V lost 6 bases and J 5 bases, leaving 11 bases between the germline ends. The CDR3 region is CSASPPNNEQFF. CDR3 in DNA: TGCAGTGCAAGCCCCCCTAACAATGAGCAGTTCTTC.

This clonotype was recorded once. One end of the junction varies from germline; a read error may be responsible. J is TRBJ1-2 and V is TRBV3-1; D unclear. The CDR3 is 13 amino acids. CDR1 and CDR2 (germline): LGHDT, YNNKEL (reference sequence). The DNA of the CDR3 is TGTGCCAGCAGCCAAGGTCTGTATATGAGACATATCTTC. It encodes CASSQGLYMRHIF.

V usage is TRBV3-1 and J usage is TRBJ2-1; D is ambiguous. With 4 bases removed from V and 1 base from J, the gap between germline ends came to 11 bases. CDR1 and CDR2 from the germline V gene are LGHDT and YNNKEL (reference sequence). CDR3 length: 15 amino acids. The CDR3 sequence: CASSPNSGSYNEQFF. The CDR3 DNA follows: TGTGCCAGCAGCCCAAACAGTGGATCCTACAATGAGCAGTTCTTC.

The genes are TRBV6-5 and TRBJ2-6; D tentatively fits TRBD1 or TRBD2 (5 bases each). Trimming shortened V by 2 bases and J by 4 bases, and 12 bases separated the two germline ends. The CDR3 contains 16 residues. Per the germline V gene, CDR1 is MNHEY and CDR2 is SVGAGI. CDR3 sequence: CASSYVWGSGANVLTF. The CDR3 DNA reads TGTGCCAGCAGTTACGTTTGGGGGTCCGGGGCCAACGTCCTGACTTTC.

V is TRBV5-1 and J is TRBJ1-1; D might be TRBD1 (6 bases). The CDR3 totals 15 residues. Germline-derived CDR1 and CDR2 are SGHRS and YFSETQ. V shed 4 bases and J shed 1 base, with 14 bases lying between them. The DNA of the CDR3 is TGCGCCAGCAGCGAACAGGGACCGACGAACACTGAAGCTTTCTTT. Protein sequence: CASSEQGPTNTEAFF.

The chain couples TRBV4-3 to TRBJ2-3; D is undetermined. The V gene's germline CDR1 is LGHNA and CDR2 YSLEER. The CDR3 consists of 13 residues. V lost 2 bases and J 6 bases, leaving 9 bases between the germline ends. The CDR3, as DNA: TGCGCCAGCAGCCAATCGGTGGGGGATACGCAGTATTTT. Amino acid sequence: CASSQSVGDTQYF.

This rearrangement joins TRBV29-1 to TRBJ1-1, with D uncertain. The length of the CDR3 is 13 residues. Per germline, CDR1 SQVTM and CDR2 ANQGSEA. Trimming left V 8 bases short and J 5 bases short, with 18 bases between. The CDR3 region is CSSEAQVGTEAFF. The CDR3 DNA follows: TGCAGCTCTGAGGCCCAGGTGGGTACTGAAGCTTTCTTT.

The chain couples TRBV7-3 to TRBJ2-1; possibly TRBD2 for D (6 bases). Germline CDR1 reads SGHTA; CDR2 reads FQGTGA. V dropped 4 bases and J dropped 4 bases, with 14 bases sitting between them. The CDR3 has 15 residues. CDR3 amino acids: CASSSRDFRYNEQFF. CDR3 DNA sequence: TGTGCCAGCAGCTCCCGGGACTTTCGATACAATGAGCAGTTCTTC.

This rearrangement joins TRBV7-3 to TRBJ2-5; 8 bases fit TRBD1. The CDR3 runs 15 residues. Per germline, CDR1 SGHTA and CDR2 FQGTGA. V dropped 5 bases and J dropped 1; count of bases not matched to a gene: 6. DNA of the CDR3: TGTGCCAGCAGCCGACAGGGGTCCACCCAAGAGACCCAGTACTTC. Protein sequence: CASSRQGSTQETQYF.

This rearrangement joins TRBV12-3 or TRBV12-4 to TRBJ1-3; D is undetermined. The CDR3 consists of 14 residues. The germline V and J ends were trimmed by 5 bases and 3 bases, with 11 bases remaining between them. The CDR3 DNA reads TGTGCCAGCAGTCCTCAAGGAGTTGGAAACACCATATATTTT. It codes for CASSPQGVGNTIYF.

The chain is built from TRBV15 and TRBJ2-1; either TRBD1 or TRBD2 may supply D (5 bases each). Germline V lookup: CDR1 LNHNV, CDR2 YYDKDF (reference sequence). V was trimmed by 4 bases and J by 2 bases, leaving 15 bases between them. The CDR3 totals 16 residues. The CDR3: CATSKNRDRAYNEQFF. Written as DNA, the CDR3 is TGTGCCACCAGCAAAAACCGGGACCGAGCCTACAATGAGCAGTTCTTC. Variable domain in full (rest from reference TRBV15 and TRBJ2-1): DAMVIQNPRYQVTQFGKPVTLSCSQTLNHNVMYWYQQKSSQAPKLLFHYYDKDFNNEADTPDNFQSRRPNTSFCFLDIRSPGLGDTAMYLCATSKNRDRAYNEQFFGPGTRLTVL.

In this sample, this clonotype turned up once. The rearrangement links TRBV15 to TRBJ1-2; D is uncertain. The CDR3 extends over 14 amino acids. CDR1 LNHNV and CDR2 YYDKDF come from the germline V gene (reference sequence). Trimming removed 6 bases at V and 4 bases at J, with 15 bases between. This CDR3 is CATSRRTEPYGYTF. The CDR3 DNA follows: TGTGCCACCAGTCGGAGGACGGAGCCCTATGGCTACACCTTC. The whole variable domain, remainder taken from reference TRBV15 and TRBJ1-2, is DAMVIQNPRYQVTQFGKPVTLSCSQTLNHNVMYWYQQKSSQAPKLLFHYYDKDFNNEADTPDNFQSRRPNTSFCFLDIRSPGLGDTAMYLCATSRRTEPYGYTFGSGTRLTVV.